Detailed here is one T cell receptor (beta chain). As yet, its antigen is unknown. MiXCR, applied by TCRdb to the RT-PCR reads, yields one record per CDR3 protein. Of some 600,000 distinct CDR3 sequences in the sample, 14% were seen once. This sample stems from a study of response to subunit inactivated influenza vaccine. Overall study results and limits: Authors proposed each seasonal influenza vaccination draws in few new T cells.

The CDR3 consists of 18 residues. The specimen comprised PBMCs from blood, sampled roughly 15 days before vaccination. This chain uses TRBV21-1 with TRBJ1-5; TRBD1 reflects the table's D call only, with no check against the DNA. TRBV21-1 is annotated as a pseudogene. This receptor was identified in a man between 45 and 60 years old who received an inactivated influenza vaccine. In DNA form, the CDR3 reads TGTGCCAGCAGCAAAGTGAAAGAGACAGAAGATAGCAATCAGCCCCAGCATTTT. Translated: CASSKVKETEDSNQPQHF.